The 30 T cell receptor beta chains below all came from one sample that was sequenced in a study of STAT5B mutations in CD4+ large granular lymphocyte leukemia. Produced via immunoSEQ multiplex PCR; TCRdb's table is partial and in-frame only. Of around 48,000 clones listed, roughly three quarters are singletons. Sequencing used CD4+ T cells from blood buffy coats. These receptors were obtained from a human donor in good health.

The chain joins TRBV5-8 to TRBJ2-7; D possibly corresponds to TRBD1 (7 bases). The CDR3 contains 14 residues. V lost 2 bases to trimming and J lost 1 base, with 10 bases between them. The germline V gene has CDR1 SGHTS and CDR2 YDEGEE. CDR3 DNA sequence: TGTGCCAGCAGCTTTGCAGGGGGGTCCTACGAGCAGTACTTC. Residues: CASSFAGGSYEQYF.

This sequence joins TRBV6-5 and TRBJ2-3; no clear D. V was shortened by 5 bases and J by 3 bases, with 9 bases between the two germline ends. CDR3 length: 13 amino acids. Germline CDR1 reads MNHEY; CDR2 reads SVGAGI. The CDR3: CASSQLVTDTQYF. CDR3 DNA: TGTGCCAGCAGTCAACTCGTGACAGATACGCAGTATTTT.

V is TRBV6-1 and J is TRBJ1-1; 7 bases agree with TRBD1. There are 16 residues in the CDR3. The trim removed 3 bases at V and 0 bases at J, leaving 7 bases unmatched. Germline CDR1 and CDR2: MNHNS and SASEGT. CDR3 DNA sequence: TGTGCCAGCAGTGATTGGAGGGGGCCAGTGAACACTGAAGCTTTCTTT. The encoded protein is CASSDWRGPVNTEAFF.

This rearrangement joins TRBV18 to TRBJ2-3, with 13 positions matching TRBD2. The CDR3 sequence is 15 residues long. Germline CDR1 KGHSH, CDR2 LQKENI. The V and J ends lost 3 bases and 5 bases, in that order; junction bases with no gene match: 2. The CDR3 DNA reads as TGTGCCAGCTCACCGGGACTAGCGGGATTAGATACGCAGTATTTT. It translates to CASSPGLAGLDTQYF.

J is TRBJ1-2 and V is TRBV6-7, with D tentatively TRBD1 (5 bases). TRBV6-7 is placed among ORFs of uncertain function. The CDR3 contains 13 residues. V lost 6 bases and J 4 bases, leaving 12 bases between the germline ends. The CDR3 DNA is TGTGCCAGCAGATCAGGGTTCGGCTATGGCTACACCTTC. This gives the protein CASRSGFGYGYTF.

This chain connects TRBV5-1 to TRBJ1-3, with D perhaps TRBD1 (5 bases). The CDR3 contains 14 residues. Germline V gene lookup returns CDR1 SGHRS and CDR2 YFSETQ. The V end was cut by 4 bases, the J end by 3 bases, with 11 bases between. The CDR3 reads CASSRGEVGNTIYF. In DNA, the CDR3 is TGCGCCAGCAGCCGGGGGGAAGTTGGAAACACCATATATTTT.

The chain couples TRBV19 to TRBJ1-3, with D unresolved. Germline CDR1 LNHDA, CDR2 SQIVND (reference sequence). Trimming left V 8 bases short and J 2 bases short, with 10 bases between. The CDR3 has 13 residues. The CDR3 nucleotides are TGTGCCAGTGTAGGGAGACCTGGAAACACCATATATTTT. Its translation is CASVGRPGNTIYF.

The chain joins TRBV2 to TRBJ2-1; the match to TRBD2 covers 11 bases. Per the germline V gene, CDR1 is SNHLY and CDR2 is FYNNEI. The CDR3 length is 18 residues. Losses at the gene ends were 10 bases for V and 9 bases for J; bases not matched to a gene: 23. CDR3 sequence reads: CATQVEEWGSGGATEQFF. For the CDR3, the DNA is TGTGCCACCCAAGTCGAGGAGTGGGGTAGCGGGGGGGCCACTGAGCAGTTCTTC.

The rearrangement uses TRBV19 and TRBJ1-2; weak D call: TRBD1 (6 bases). The V gene lost 9 bases and the J gene lost 7 bases, with 12 bases spanning the gap. Germline values: CDR1 LNHDA, CDR2 SQIVND (reference sequence). The CDR3 has 11 amino acids. Here the CDR3 reads CASLTGSGYTF. In nucleotides, the CDR3 is TGTGCCAGCCTCACAGGGTCTGGCTACACCTTC.

The J gene is TRBJ1-2, the V gene TRBV7-9; no clear D gene. CDR1 is SEHNR, CDR2 FQNEAQ, per germline (reference sequence). The length of the CDR3 is 10 residues. V was shortened by 5 bases and J by 8 bases, with 6 bases between the two germline ends. This CDR3 reads CASSQNGYTF. CDR3 nucleotides: TGTGCCAGCAGCCAAAACGGCTACACCTTC.

The chain recombines TRBV19 with TRBJ2-7; no clear D. The V end was cut by 4 bases, the J end by 1 base, with 14 bases between. Per the germline V gene, CDR1 is LNHDA and CDR2 is SQIVND (reference sequence). The CDR3 runs to 15 residues. The CDR3 sequence is CASSTYPRGSYEQYF. CDR3 bases: TGTGCCAGTAGTACCTACCCCCGAGGATCCTACGAGCAGTACTTC. Complete variable domain (other parts from reference TRBV19 and TRBJ2-7): DGGITQSPKYLFRKEGQNVTLSCEQNLNHDAMYWYRQDPGQGLRLIYYSQIVNDFQKGDIAEGYSVSREKKESFPLTVTSAQKNPTAFYLCASSTYPRGSYEQYFGPGTRLTVT.

This clone was found once. The rearrangement links TRBV11-2 to TRBJ1-1; D is possibly TRBD1 (6 bases). The CDR3 runs 13 residues. Germline assignment: CDR1 SGHAT and CDR2 FQNNGV. V was cut by 1 base and J by 10 bases, with 13 bases left in between. CDR3 residues: CASSLVQGGLAFF. In nucleotides, the CDR3 is TGTGCCAGCAGCTTAGTACAGGGAGGGTTAGCTTTCTTT.

Comments on this clone: At the DNA level, this CDR3 is encoded by other sequences in the same sample as well. V usage is TRBV6-1 and J usage is TRBJ1-4; D remains unclear. The CDR3 sequence is 14 residues long. The V gene's germline CDR1 is MNHNS and CDR2 SASEGT. The ends were cut back, 2 bases at V and 0 bases at J, with 4 bases in the middle. The CDR3 sequence is CASSEIPTNEKLFF. The DNA of the CDR3 is TGTGCCAGCAGTGAAATCCCAACTAATGAAAAACTGTTTTTT.

The chain has TRBV5-1 and TRBJ2-5; D gene unclear. V was trimmed by 0 bases and J by 2 bases, leaving 8 bases between them. The CDR3 runs 14 residues. Germline-derived CDR1 and CDR2 are SGHRS and YFSETQ. The CDR3 here is CASSLAGEQETQYF. The CDR3 nucleotides are TGCGCCAGCAGCTTGGCTGGAGAGCAAGAGACCCAGTACTTC.

The J gene is TRBJ2-3, the V gene TRBV6-1; 7 bases line up with TRBD1. V shed 4 bases, J shed 4 bases, and the junction held 2 bases outside the gene matches. The germline V gene encodes CDR1 MNHNS and CDR2 SASEGT. This CDR3 is 13 amino acids long. The CDR3 DNA follows: TGTGCCAGCAGTGCGACAGGGCCAGATACGCAGTATTTT. Its protein product is CASSATGPDTQYF.

This rearrangement joins TRBV4-1 to TRBJ2-6; weak D call: TRBD1 (5 bases). The CDR3 contains 19 residues. Trimming shortened V by 0 bases and J by 4 bases, and 19 bases separated the two germline ends. Germline V gene sequence: CDR1 MGHRA, CDR2 YSYEKL. In DNA form, the CDR3 reads TGCGCCAGCAGCCAAGACCCCAGGCAGGGAACCGCCGGGGCCAACGTCCTGACTTTC. This translates into CASSQDPRQGTAGANVLTF.

The chain uses TRBV5-1 and TRBJ2-7; the match to TRBD1 covers 7 bases. The CDR3 is 17 residues long. After removal of 0 bases from V and 1 base from J, the junction contained 10 bases not matched to a gene. The germline CDR1 and CDR2 sequences are SGHRS and YFSETQ. The CDR3 sequence: CASSLARDSLGSYEQYF. The CDR3 nucleotides are TGCGCCAGCAGCTTGGCCCGGGACAGCCTAGGGTCCTACGAGCAGTACTTC. Full variable domain (remainder filled in from reference TRBV5-1 and TRBJ2-7): KAGVTQTPRYLIKTRGQQVTLSCSPISGHRSVSWYQQTPGQGLQFLFEYFSETQRNKGNFPGRFSGRQFSNSRSEMNVSTLELGDSALYLCASSLARDSLGSYEQYFGPGTRLTVT.

The chain carries TRBV7-9 and TRBJ1-6, with a weak D call TRBD1 (6 bases). The CDR3 runs 16 residues. Trimming pared 1 base from V and 9 bases from J, leaving 16 bases between. CDR1 SEHNR and CDR2 FQNEAQ come from the germline V gene (reference sequence). In DNA, the CDR3 is TGTGCCAGCAGCTTAGACCCTTCCAGGGGTCCTTCACCCCTCCACTTT. Translating gives CASSLDPSRGPSPLHF.

The chain couples TRBV9 to TRBJ2-1, with 14 bases fitting TRBD2. Germline V CDR1 and CDR2: SGDLS, YYNGEE. The CDR3 consists of 17 residues. After removal of 0 bases from V and 7 bases from J, the junction contained 6 bases not matched to a gene. CDR3 in amino acids: CASSVVGTSGGFNEQFF. CDR3 sequence (DNA): TGTGCCAGCAGCGTAGTCGGGACTAGCGGGGGATTTAATGAGCAGTTCTTC.

This clone came up once. The chain carries TRBV28 and TRBJ2-2; 8 bases are a match to TRBD1. Germline V lookup: CDR1 MDHEN, CDR2 SYDVKM. This CDR3 spans 14 amino acids. V was clipped by 7 bases and J by 7 bases; unmatched bases: 8. The CDR3 is CASNTGGIGGELFF. CDR3 DNA: TGTGCCAGCAATACAGGGGGGATTGGCGGGGAGCTGTTTTTT.

This clone turned up a few times. V and J are TRBV6-5 and TRBJ2-6; either TRBD1 or TRBD2 may supply D (5 bases each). This CDR3 is 14 amino acids long. The germline gives CDR1 MNHEY, CDR2 SVGAGI. V was pared by 2 bases and J by 5 bases, with 7 bases between. DNA for the CDR3: TGTGCCAGCAGTTACGGGGGTTGGGCCAACGTCCTGACTTTC. Protein sequence: CASSYGGWANVLTF.

This rearrangement joins TRBV15 to TRBJ2-1; TRBD2 matches 7 bases. There are 15 residues in the CDR3. Germline CDR1 LNHNV, CDR2 YYDKDF (reference sequence). The V and J ends lost 6 bases and 0 bases, in that order; junction bases with no gene match: 5. CDR3 nucleotides: TGTGCCACCAGGGCTAGCGGAAACTCCTACAATGAGCAGTTCTTC. It translates to CATRASGNSYNEQFF.

The chain uses TRBV18 and TRBJ1-6, with unresolved D. This CDR3 spans 16 amino acids. The V end lost 6 bases, the J end lost 0 bases, and 12 bases lay between the germline ends. Germline CDR1 is KGHSH and CDR2 is LQKENI. CDR3 nucleotide sequence: TGTGCCAGCTCGTCAACGGCGGACTCCTATAATTCACCCCTCCACTTT. It specifies CASSSTADSYNSPLHF.

J is TRBJ2-7 and V is TRBV7-2; 9 nucleotides match TRBD1. This CDR3 has 14 residues. V lost 4 bases, J lost 1 base, and 2 bases stayed unmatched. Germline V gene sequence: CDR1 SGHTA, CDR2 FQGNSA. This chain's CDR3 is CASSSDRGSYEQYV. As DNA, the CDR3 is TGTGCCAGCAGCTCAGACAGGGGGTCCTACGAGCAGTACGTC.

The chain employs TRBV21-1 and TRBJ2-5; the D call in the table, TRBD1, was not verified against the DNA. TRBV21-1 is a pseudogene. CDR3 length: 16 amino acids. The CDR3 region is CASSNGTGDLQETQYF. The DNA of the CDR3 is TGTGCCAGCAGCAATGGAACAGGGGACCTCCAAGAGACCCAGTACTTC.

This sequence joins TRBV5-1 and TRBJ2-2; D tentatively fits TRBD1 or TRBD2 (5 bases each). From germline, CDR1 is SGHRS and CDR2 YFSETQ. This CDR3 contains 15 residues. Between the trimmed V and J ends, which lost 3 bases and 5 bases, there was a span of 14 bases. CDR3 loop: CASSSKTEGTGELFF. CDR3 in DNA: TGCGCCAGCAGCTCTAAGACAGAGGGGACCGGGGAGCTGTTTTTT.

This clone has just one count. The rearrangement links TRBV18 to TRBJ1-1; possible D gene TRBD1, 5 bases. CDR1 KGHSH and CDR2 LQKENI come from the germline V gene. Deletions cut 4 bases from V and 0 bases from J, with 12 bases between. CDR3 length: 15 residues. CDR3 protein: CASSQTRDLNTEAFF. The CDR3 bases are TGTGCCAGCTCACAAACCAGGGACTTGAACACTGAAGCTTTCTTT.

The gene calls are TRBV6-5 and TRBJ2-7; D possibly corresponds to TRBD2 (6 bases). The CDR3 has 15 residues. CDR1 is MNHEY, CDR2 SVGAGI, per germline. V lost 6 bases to trimming and J lost 7 bases, with 22 bases between them. CDR3 sequence reads: CASSPHSGAGREQYV. Here the CDR3 DNA reads TGTGCCAGCAGCCCACATTCTGGGGCAGGGAGGGAGCAGTACGTC.

The chain couples TRBV29-1 to TRBJ2-1; D unclear. V was pared by 7 bases and J by 4 bases, with 14 bases between. CDR3 size: 13 residues. The germline CDR1 and CDR2 sequences are SQVTM and ANQGSEA. The CDR3 here is CSAPALGYNEQFF. The DNA for the CDR3 is TGCAGCGCCCCCGCCTTGGGGTACAATGAGCAGTTCTTC.

There are a few counts of this clone. V gene TRBV10-1 combines with J gene TRBJ1-6; D is unresolved. V shed 7 bases and J shed 10 bases, with 17 bases lying between them. The CDR3 is 14 amino acids. Germline values: CDR1 WNHNN, CDR2 SYGVQD (reference sequence). CDR3 coding DNA: TGCGCCAGCATTAGGTGGGCGCCGCTGTCACCCCTCCACTTT. This translates into CASIRWAPLSPLHF.